Listed here are 28 T cell receptor beta chains from one sample, sequenced in a study of blood T cell repertoires in COVID-19. Measured with immunoSEQ multiplex PCR; TCRdb has only the in-frame clones, and not every one. This sample has around 270,000 clones, with 84% found just once. Source material: peripheral blood. The receptors were sampled from a woman aged 40 to 50 who had recovered from COVID-19.

The chain combines TRBV7-9 with TRBJ1-1; 8 bases match TRBD1. The ends lost 4 bases at V and 4 bases at J; junction bases unmatched: 14. This CDR3 region has 17 residues. CDR1 is SEHNR, CDR2 FQNEAQ, per germline (reference sequence). This chain's CDR3 is CASSSTPRTGQSTEAFF. As DNA, the CDR3 is TGTGCCAGCAGCTCCACCCCCCGGACAGGGCAGAGCACTGAAGCTTTCTTT.

V usage is TRBV2 and J usage is TRBJ1-1; D may be TRBD1 (6 bases). Per the germline V gene, CDR1 is SNHLY and CDR2 is FYNNEI. Trimming pared 5 bases from V and 6 bases from J, leaving 13 bases between. The CDR3 has 13 amino acids. The CDR3 spells CASSQYGTSEAFF. The CDR3 DNA is TGTGCCAGCAGTCAATATGGGACATCTGAAGCTTTCTTT.

The V gene is TRBV12-3 or TRBV12-4, the J gene TRBJ2-3; D remains unclear. The CDR3 loop spans 11 amino acids. Deletions cut 7 bases from V and 4 bases from J, with 6 bases between. The chain's CDR3 is CASNVADTQYF. The CDR3 bases are TGTGCCAGCAACGTAGCAGATACGCAGTATTTT.

A remark on this clone: One base away lies a much larger clone, so this may be a sequencing read error. The chain couples TRBV6-5 to TRBJ1-2; TRBD1 agrees at 11 bases. From germline, CDR1 is MNHEY and CDR2 SVGAGI. The CDR3 spans 13 residues. With V trimmed by 6 bases and J by 4 bases, 1 base remained unmatched. The CDR3 nucleotides read TGTGCCAGCAGGGGGACAGGGGGCTATGGCTACACCTTC. Translated: CASRGTGGYGYTF.

This clone was found a few times. Other DNA sequences within the sample encode an identical CDR3. The chain combines TRBV5-4 with TRBJ2-7; perhaps TRBD1 as D (6 bases). CDR3 size: 14 residues. The V and J ends lost 4 bases and 2 bases respectively, with 13 bases between them. CDR1 is SGHNT, CDR2 YYREEE, per germline (reference sequence). The CDR3 spells CASSLRGQPYEQYF. The DNA for the CDR3 is TGTGCCAGCAGCCTCAGAGGACAGCCCTACGAGCAGTACTTC. Full variable domain (rest looked up from reference TRBV5-4 and TRBJ2-7): ETGVTQSPTHLIKTRGQQVTLRCSSQSGHNTVSWYQQALGQGPQFIFQYYREEENGRGNFPPRFSGLQFPNYSSELNVNALELDDSALYLCASSLRGQPYEQYFGPGTRLTVT.

The J gene is TRBJ1-5, the V gene TRBV10-3; 7 bases match TRBD1. CDR3 size: 13 residues. V lost 10 bases, J lost 3 bases, and 6 bases stayed unmatched. Germline V gives CDR1 ENHRY, CDR2 SYGVKD. The CDR3 DNA is TGTGCCACGATGGGACAGTTCAATCAGCCCCAGCATTTT. Its protein is CATMGQFNQPQHF.

This chain joins TRBV5-1 and TRBJ2-6; 7 bases agree with TRBD1. The CDR3 loop spans 16 amino acids. After removal of 2 bases from V and 0 bases from J, the junction contained 2 bases not matched to a gene. Germline CDR1 reads SGHRS; CDR2 reads YFSETQ. The CDR3 loop reads CASSFDRASGANVLTF. DNA of the CDR3: TGCGCCAGCAGCTTCGACAGGGCCTCTGGGGCCAACGTCCTGACTTTC.

The rearrangement joins TRBV10-3 to TRBJ1-2; D call uncertain. The V gene lost 4 bases and the J gene lost 7 bases, with 7 bases spanning the gap. Germline V CDR1 and CDR2: ENHRY, SYGVKD. CDR3 length equals 11 residues. The chain's CDR3 is CAISGPGGYTF. DNA of the CDR3: TGTGCCATCAGTGGCCCCGGTGGCTACACCTTC.

The genes are TRBV13 and TRBJ1-2, with a weak D call TRBD1 (5 bases). Trimming left V 4 bases short and J 8 bases short, with 23 bases between. Germline CDR1 reads PRHDT; CDR2 reads FYEKMQ (reference sequence). This CDR3 spans 16 amino acids. As DNA, the CDR3 is TGTGCCAGCAGCTCCGCGTCGAGGGCGGGGCCTCAAGGCTACACCTTC. It yields the protein CASSSASRAGPQGYTF.

The J gene is TRBJ2-5, the V gene TRBV27, with a possible D match to TRBD1 (6 bases). V was cut by 7 bases and J by 0 bases, with 9 bases left in between. Germline CDR1 is MNHEY and CDR2 is SMNVEV (reference sequence). The CDR3 length is 13 residues. The CDR3 loop reads CASMNRDQETQYF. In DNA form, the CDR3 reads TGTGCCAGCATGAACAGGGACCAAGAGACCCAGTACTTC.

The chain links TRBV18 to TRBJ2-5; TRBD2 is a possible D gene (6 bases). The V gene lost 3 bases and the J gene lost 4 bases, with 21 bases spanning the gap. The germline gives CDR1 KGHSH, CDR2 LQKENI. This CDR3 is built from 17 residues. The CDR3 region is CASSPSDSMRGRETQYF. DNA for the CDR3: TGTGCCAGCTCACCTTCGGACTCCATGCGGGGCAGAGAGACCCAGTACTTC.

The chain couples TRBV7-9 to TRBJ2-3; 10 bases map to TRBD2. Per germline, CDR1 SEHNR and CDR2 FQNEAQ (reference sequence). V lost 0 bases to trimming and J lost 6 bases; unmatched junction nucleotides: 3. CDR3 size: 15 residues. The CDR3 region has the DNA TGTGCCAGCAGCTTAGCGCTACTAGCGGGGGATACGCAGTATTTT. This encodes CASSLALLAGDTQYF.

The genes are TRBV19 and TRBJ2-3; D is ambiguous. Deletions cut 4 bases from V and 2 bases from J, with 10 bases between. The CDR3 is 14 residues long. Per germline, CDR1 LNHDA and CDR2 SQIVND (reference sequence). CDR3: CASSTRHNTDTQYF. CDR3 DNA: TGTGCCAGTAGTACGCGGCACAACACAGATACGCAGTATTTT.

The chain combines TRBV5-1 with TRBJ1-4; possible D gene TRBD1, 5 bases. The CDR3 spans 15 residues. V gave up 6 bases and J gave up 3 bases, with 15 bases separating them. Germline V CDR1 and CDR2: SGHRS, YFSETQ. The chain's CDR3 is CASTSSWGANEKLFF. CDR3 nucleotides: TGCGCCAGCACCTCATCTTGGGGGGCTAATGAAAAACTGTTTTTT.

The gene calls are TRBV6-5 and TRBJ2-7; the D gene is possibly TRBD2 (6 bases). Trimming shortened V by 0 bases and J by 2 bases, and 14 bases separated the two germline ends. CDR3 size: 16 residues. From germline, CDR1 is MNHEY and CDR2 SVGAGI. The CDR3 coding sequence is TGTGCCAGCAGTTACTCAACGGGACTTCTAACCTACGAGCAGTACTTC. Protein: CASSYSTGLLTYEQYF.

The chain uses TRBV24-1 and TRBJ2-3; 14 bases align to TRBD2. This CDR3 spans 18 amino acids. CDR1 is KGHDR and CDR2 is SFDVKD in the germline V gene. With 3 bases clipped from V and 4 bases from J, the junction kept 8 bases outside the gene matches. CDR3: CATSDNEGTSGGSDTQYF. The CDR3 DNA follows: TGTGCCACCAGTGATAATGAAGGGACTAGCGGGGGCTCAGATACGCAGTATTTT.

This rearrangement joins TRBV5-1 to TRBJ1-5, with D maybe TRBD1 (5 bases). This CDR3 comprises 15 residues. From germline, CDR1 is SGHRS and CDR2 YFSETQ. V was pared by 0 bases and J by 7 bases, with 14 bases between. The CDR3 is CASSLEAGLGQPQHF. The CDR3 bases are TGCGCCAGCAGCTTGGAAGCAGGGCTTGGCCAGCCCCAGCATTTT.

V is TRBV3-1 (or the pseudogene TRBV3-2) and J is TRBJ1-5, with TRBD1 identical over 9 bases. The CDR3 consists of 11 residues. The V gene end was trimmed by 4 bases and the J gene end by 15 bases; junction bases not matched to a gene: 4. The germline V gene encodes CDR1 LGHDT and CDR2 YNNKEL (reference sequence). The CDR3 region is CASSRGQGLHF. In DNA form, the CDR3 reads TGTGCCAGCAGCCGCGGACAGGGGTTGCATTTT.

The V call is TRBV5-1, the J call TRBJ2-2, with D tentatively TRBD1 (5 bases). The germline V gene has CDR1 SGHRS and CDR2 YFSETQ. Trimming took off 4 bases at V and 0 bases at J, with 16 bases between the two ends. The CDR3 runs 17 residues. CDR3 sequence: CASSPNPTAANTGELFF. CDR3 DNA sequence: TGCGCCAGCAGCCCCAATCCGACAGCCGCGAACACCGGGGAGCTGTTTTTT. The full variable domain, its missing parts supplied by reference TRBV5-1 and TRBJ2-2, is KAGVTQTPRYLIKTRGQQVTLSCSPISGHRSVSWYQQTPGQGLQFLFEYFSETQRNKGNFPGRFSGRQFSNSRSEMNVSTLELGDSALYLCASSPNPTAANTGELFFGEGSRLTVL.

V gene TRBV5-1 combines with J gene TRBJ2-7; a possible D gene is TRBD2 (6 bases). CDR1 SGHRS and CDR2 YFSETQ come from the germline V gene. This CDR3 contains 15 residues. V was shortened by 4 bases and J by 6 bases, with 20 bases between the two germline ends. CDR3 DNA: TGCGCCAGCAGCCCCGGAGTCGGGGGATTGCCCGAGCAGTACTTC. Its protein product is CASSPGVGGLPEQYF.

The J gene is TRBJ2-3, the V gene TRBV28; 14 bases fit TRBD2. V shed 5 bases, J shed 6 bases, and the junction held 7 bases outside the gene matches. CDR3 size: 16 residues. CDR1 is MDHEN, CDR2 SYDVKM, per germline. The CDR3 nucleotides read TGTGCCAGCAGTCCTCGACTAGCGGGGGGGCGGGATACGCAGTATTTT. Its translation is CASSPRLAGGRDTQYF.

The rearrangement joins TRBV5-6 to TRBJ1-2; 7 nucleotides align to TRBD1. Germline CDR1 and CDR2: SGHDT and YYEEEE. The CDR3 contains 16 residues. Germline trimming cut 6 bases from V and 2 bases from J; bases unmatched to any gene: 13. CDR3 amino acids: CASKLEGAGLNYGYTF. The DNA of the CDR3 is TGTGCCAGCAAATTGGAGGGGGCCGGACTAAACTATGGCTACACCTTC. Combining the CDR3 with reference TRBV5-6 and TRBJ1-2 gives the whole variable domain DAGVTQSPTHLIKTRGQQVTLRCSPKSGHDTVSWYQQALGQGPQFIFQYYEEEERQRGNFPDRFSGHQFPNYSSELNVNALLLGDSALYLCASKLEGAGLNYGYTFGSGTRLTVV.

In the case of this clone: This specimen includes other DNA sequences encoding the same CDR3. J is TRBJ1-1 and V is TRBV29-1; D remains unclear. V lost 3 bases and J 0 bases, leaving 8 bases between the germline ends. The CDR3 is 13 residues long. Germline-derived CDR1 and CDR2 are SQVTM and ANQGSEA. The CDR3 reads CSVEVGMNTEAFF. CDR3 DNA: TGCAGCGTTGAGGTGGGCATGAACACTGAAGCTTTCTTT.

This clone occurred a few times. The V call is TRBV6-5, the J call TRBJ1-4; D gene ambiguous. Trimming took 5 bases from V and 7 from J, leaving 14 bases between them. Germline values: CDR1 MNHEY, CDR2 SVGAGI. This CDR3 comprises 14 residues. The CDR3 nucleotides read TGTGCCAGCAGTCCCGGGTGGCCATCTGAAAAACTGTTTTTT. As protein: CASSPGWPSEKLFF.

The V call is TRBV29-1, the J call TRBJ2-1; TRBD1 agrees at 9 bases. Germline loops: CDR1 SQVTM, CDR2 ANQGSEA. After removal of 7 bases from V and 6 bases from J, the junction contained 10 bases not matched to a gene. This CDR3 contains 14 residues. The CDR3 is CSGFSGQGFNEQFF. Here the CDR3 DNA reads TGCAGCGGGTTTTCTGGACAGGGGTTCAATGAGCAGTTCTTC.

This clone was observed a handful of times. The chain joins TRBV13 to TRBJ1-3; possible D gene TRBD1, 5 bases. The V gene's germline CDR1 is PRHDT and CDR2 FYEKMQ (reference sequence). With 1 base removed from V and 2 bases from J, the gap between germline ends came to 9 bases. The length of the CDR3 is 15 residues. Written as DNA, the CDR3 is TGTGCCAGCAGCTTAGACAGGACTACTGGAAACACCATATATTTT. Protein product: CASSLDRTTGNTIYF.

This chain uses TRBV3-1 (or the pseudogene TRBV3-2) with TRBJ2-3; TRBD2 agrees at 14 bases. This CDR3 region has 18 residues. V was pared by 5 bases and J by 6 bases, with 13 bases of the junction left unmatched. Germline values: CDR1 LGHDT, CDR2 YNNKEL (reference sequence). CDR3 in amino acids: CASSSPGLAGVMGDTQYF. The CDR3 DNA reads as TGTGCCAGCAGCTCACCGGGACTAGCGGGGGTAATGGGCGATACGCAGTATTTT.

The chain has TRBV28 and TRBJ2-7, with a tentative D call TRBD1 (6 bases). Trimming stripped 4 bases from V and 2 bases from J, with 12 bases between. CDR3 length: 14 residues. Germline CDR1 reads MDHEN; CDR2 reads SYDVKM. The CDR3 region is CASSSGQRPYEQYF. In DNA form, the CDR3 reads TGTGCCAGCAGTTCAGGACAGAGACCCTACGAGCAGTACTTC. Variable domain in full (rest from reference TRBV28 and TRBJ2-7): DVKVTQSSRYLVKRTGEKVFLECVQDMDHENMFWYRQDPGLGLRLIYFSYDVKMKEKGDIPEGYSVSREKKERFSLILESASTNQTSMYLCASSSGQRPYEQYFGPGTRLTVT.